This TCR beta chain comes out of a study of T cell repertoires in cytomegalovirus infection (dated by TCRdb to the late 2010s). Background for the entire study: Donor HLA type was relevant to the analysis, because carriage of CMV infection together with the matching HLA type was indicated by public TCR beta signatures.

Sequencer: Illumina HiSeq 1500. Using fastp at Q25 and MiXCR, TCRdb reprocessed the public reads and kept productive beta chains. All rows with the same CDR3 protein become a single entry with the most common DNA and genes. The sample table records 350,000 to 450,000 distinct CDR3 sequences; roughly 20% of these occur just once. Clones ranked in the top ten supply 8.5% to 10% of the sample. The CDR3 holds 14 amino acids from the cysteine to the phenylalanine. Just CDR3 DNA is preserved here, 42 bases in frame from base 1. From the germline V gene (reference sequence), CDR1 is SGHKS and CDR2 is YYEKEE. V gives up 2 bases and J gives up 7 bases, and the segment between their germline ends measures 15 bases. Study-level results and caveats: In the ex vivo response, HLA-C-restricted CMV-specific TCR beta clonotypes were dominant, and in two of eight donors the single most frequent clonotype came from this HLA-C-restricted group. Cumulative frequency of public TCR beta family members discriminated carriers of CMV infection plus the relevant HLA type in this cohort and an independent approximately 340-donor cohort.

This clonotype was counted between two and nine times. Its antigen is still unknown. No clone much larger than this one lies a single base away; base qualities are absent. Sequenced: PBMCs. This receptor was identified in a human donor in good health (CMV status not recorded). Some clones in this sample may be carry-over from other donors' samples. Recombination joined TRBV5-5 with TRBJ2-5; the D segment cannot be called with confidence. The sequenced DNA is TGTGCCAGCAGCTTCAGGCCAGCCAAGGTGACCCAGTACTTC. This translates into CASSFRPAKVTQYF.